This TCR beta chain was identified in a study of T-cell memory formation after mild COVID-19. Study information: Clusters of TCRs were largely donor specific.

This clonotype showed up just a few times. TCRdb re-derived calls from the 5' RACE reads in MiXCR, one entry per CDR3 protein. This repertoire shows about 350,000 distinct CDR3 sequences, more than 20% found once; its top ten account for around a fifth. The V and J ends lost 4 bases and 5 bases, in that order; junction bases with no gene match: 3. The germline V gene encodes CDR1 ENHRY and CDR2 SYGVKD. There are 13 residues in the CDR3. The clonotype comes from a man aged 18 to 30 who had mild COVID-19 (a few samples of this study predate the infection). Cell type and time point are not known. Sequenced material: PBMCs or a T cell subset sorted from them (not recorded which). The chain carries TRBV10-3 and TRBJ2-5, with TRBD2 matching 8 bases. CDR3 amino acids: CAISAGGAETQYF. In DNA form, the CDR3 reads TGTGCCATCAGTGCGGGGGGGGCTGAGACCCAGTACTTC.